One and the same sample provided the 22 T cell receptor beta chains below, sequenced in a study of T cell responses to AZD1222 COVID-19 vaccine. Some clones are missing from TCRdb's copy, which holds only in-frame ones; the method was immunoSEQ multiplex PCR. The data show approximately 140,000 clones, roughly 88% seen once. Sample: peripheral blood, taken 28 days after the second AZD1222 dose. The receptor source for this set is an adult who received the AZD1222 COVID-19 vaccine.

A single count supports this clone. This chain links TRBV20-1 with TRBJ1-4; D not certain. The V end lost 0 bases, the J end lost 10 bases, and 6 bases lay between the germline ends. Germline loops: CDR1 DFQATT, CDR2 SNEGSKA (reference sequence). The CDR3 length is 11 residues. This CDR3 is CSARDGLKLFF. The DNA of the CDR3 is TGCAGTGCTAGAGATGGACTAAAACTGTTTTTT.

The rearrangement joins TRBV4-1 to TRBJ1-4; D is ambiguous. From germline, CDR1 is MGHRA and CDR2 YSYEKL. The ends were cut back, 0 bases at V and 8 bases at J, with 10 bases in the middle. CDR3 length: 14 residues. CDR3 sequence (DNA): TGCGCCAGCAGCCAAGATCCCGGTAGGGAAAAACTGTTTTTT. As protein: CASSQDPGREKLFF.

The chain uses TRBV14 and TRBJ2-5, with a possible D match to TRBD1 (5 bases). Trimming took off 8 bases at V and 2 bases at J, with 12 bases between the two ends. The CDR3 has 13 residues. CDR1 is SGHDN and CDR2 is FVKESK in the germline V gene. CDR3 sequence: CASGRQPQETQYF. CDR3 nucleotides: TGTGCCAGCGGACGACAGCCTCAAGAGACCCAGTACTTC.

This sequence joins TRBV7-2 and TRBJ2-1; D unclear. With 1 base removed from V and 3 bases from J, the gap between germline ends came to 10 bases. Germline CDR1 and CDR2: SGHTA and FQGNSA. This CDR3 is built from 15 residues. The CDR3 DNA reads as TGTGCCAGCAGCTTAGTAGGTACATACTACAATGAGCAGTTCTTC. Protein product: CASSLVGTYYNEQFF.

This clone was seen a handful of times. The chain carries TRBV2 and TRBJ1-3; D is unclear. V was pared by 0 bases and J by 2 bases, with 11 bases between. The CDR3 is 16 residues long. CDR1 is SNHLY, CDR2 FYNNEI, per germline. The CDR3 here is CASSEALRGPGNTIYF. Written as DNA, the CDR3 is TGTGCCAGCAGTGAAGCGCTTCGAGGACCTGGAAACACCATATATTTT. The complete variable domain, with remaining parts taken from reference TRBV2 and TRBJ1-3, reads EPEVTQTPSHQVTQMGQEVILRCVPISNHLYFYWYRQILGQKVEFLVSFYNNEISEKSEIFDDQFSVERPDGSNFTLKIRSTKLEDSAMYFCASSEALRGPGNTIYFGEGSWLTVV.

This chain links TRBV5-1 with TRBJ2-7; TRBD2 is a possible D gene (5 bases). Germline values: CDR1 SGHRS, CDR2 YFSETQ. CDR3 size: 14 residues. V was pared by 0 bases and J by 1 base, with 8 bases between. DNA of the CDR3: TGCGCCAGCAGCTTGGGCGGGCAATCCTACGAGCAGTACTTC. It is translated as CASSLGGQSYEQYF.

This sequence joins TRBV3-1 (or the pseudogene TRBV3-2) and TRBJ2-3, with D perhaps TRBD2 (7 bases). Germline V gene lookup returns CDR1 LGHDT and CDR2 YNNKEL (reference sequence). V was pared by 4 bases and J by 5 bases, with 19 bases between. The CDR3 extends over 16 amino acids. Written as DNA, the CDR3 is TGTGCCAGCAGCCCCCGGGGAGGGGGTGGTGGAGATACGCAGTATTTT. This translates into CASSPRGGGGGDTQYF.

V is TRBV28 and J is TRBJ1-6, with D maybe TRBD1 (5 bases). The CDR3 has 18 amino acids. With 9 bases removed from V and 0 bases from J, the gap between germline ends came to 21 bases. Germline lookup yields CDR1 MDHEN and CDR2 SYDVKM. The CDR3 bases are TGTGCCAGGCAGTTACAGGAGCCTCCCAGCTCCTATAATTCACCCCTCCACTTT. It translates to CARQLQEPPSSYNSPLHF.

This chain joins TRBV5-1 and TRBJ2-7; D is possibly TRBD2 (6 bases). Germline V gives CDR1 SGHRS, CDR2 YFSETQ. The CDR3 is made up of 14 amino acids. Trimming removed 2 bases at V and 6 bases at J, with 15 bases between. DNA of the CDR3: TGCGCCAGCAGCTTCGGAGGTAAGGGAGGCGAGCAGTACGTC. Its protein product is CASSFGGKGGEQYV.

The chain has TRBV11-2 and TRBJ1-3, with 7 positions matching TRBD1. The CDR3 spans 13 residues. Germline CDR1 SGHAT, CDR2 FQNNGV. Trimming at V came to 5 bases and at J to 8 bases, leaving 6 bases not matched to a gene. This chain's CDR3 is CASSEDRVYTIYF. Written as DNA, the CDR3 is TGTGCCAGCAGCGAAGACAGGGTGTACACCATATATTTT.

V and J are TRBV2 and TRBJ2-7; D call uncertain. Trimming cost V 9 bases and J 0 bases, with 9 bases left between them. The CDR3 totals 12 residues. Germline V gene lookup returns CDR1 SNHLY and CDR2 FYNNEI. The CDR3 coding sequence is TGTGCCAGGGGAAGGGCCTCCTACGAGCAGTACTTC. It translates to CARGRASYEQYF.

The V gene is TRBV29-1, the J gene TRBJ2-3; 7 bases map to TRBD1. Trimming removed 4 bases from V and 5 bases from J; junction bases left unmatched: 3. Germline CDR1 is SQVTM and CDR2 is ANQGSEA. This CDR3 has 12 residues. The CDR3 DNA sequence: TGCAGCGTTGTTCGACAGGGAGATACGCAGTATTTT. Protein: CSVVRQGDTQYF.

This clone was detected only a few times. The chain couples TRBV3-1 (or the pseudogene TRBV3-2) to TRBJ1-1; D not certain. CDR1 is LGHDT and CDR2 is YNNKEL in the germline V gene (reference sequence). Trimming took off 1 base at V and 7 bases at J, with 7 bases between the two ends. The CDR3 length is 12 residues. CDR3 sequence: CASSQGPVEAFF. Here the CDR3 DNA reads TGTGCCAGCAGCCAAGGACCAGTTGAAGCTTTCTTT.

The count of this clone is one. The V call is TRBV2, the J call TRBJ1-5; no clear D gene. CDR3 length: 15 amino acids. V shed 6 bases and J shed 0 bases, with 12 bases lying between them. CDR1 and CDR2 (germline): SNHLY, FYNNEI. CDR3 coding DNA: TGTGCCAGCAGGGACCAGCTTTATAGCAATCAGCCCCAGCATTTT. It yields the protein CASRDQLYSNQPQHF.

The V and J genes are TRBV27 and TRBJ2-1, with D tentatively TRBD2 (6 bases). The CDR3 is 16 amino acids. The V gene's germline CDR1 is MNHEY and CDR2 SMNVEV (reference sequence). V lost 5 bases and J lost 8, with 22 bases in between. The CDR3 DNA sequence: TGTGCCAGCAGTGGGCGGGACGTAGCGAGTCCCGATGAGCAGTTCTTC. It translates to CASSGRDVASPDEQFF.

The rearrangement uses TRBV28 and TRBJ2-4; D may match TRBD1 or TRBD2 (5 bases each). V lost 10 bases and J lost 2, with 24 bases in between. CDR3 size: 17 residues. Germline loops: CDR1 MDHEN, CDR2 SYDVKM. CDR3 protein: CATLAAGRVGSKNIQYF. CDR3 DNA sequence: TGTGCCACCCTGGCGGCAGGGCGGGTGGGCTCCAAAAACATTCAGTACTTC.

In nucleotides, the CDR3 is TGTGCCAGCAGCTTGGTTTCGGGACGGTTGAACACCGGGGAGCTGTTTTTT. It specifies CASSLVSGRLNTGELFF. The chain combines TRBV11-3 with TRBJ2-2; D tentatively fits TRBD1 or TRBD2 (5 bases each). The CDR3 is 17 amino acids. Per the germline V gene, CDR1 is SGHNT and CDR2 is YENEEA. With 3 bases removed from V and 1 base from J, the gap between germline ends came to 15 bases.

The chain has TRBV12-3 or TRBV12-4 and TRBJ1-5; D is perhaps TRBD1 (5 bases). Trimming stripped 0 bases from V and 7 bases from J, with 7 bases between. This CDR3 has 13 residues. CDR3 residues: CASSLAEGQPQHF. For the CDR3, the DNA is TGTGCCAGCAGTTTAGCCGAGGGGCAGCCCCAGCATTTT.

A single count supports this clone. The rearrangement joins TRBV5-1 to TRBJ2-7; 9 bases agree with TRBD1. The V gene's germline CDR1 is SGHRS and CDR2 YFSETQ. J was trimmed by 4 bases and V by 4 bases; bases with no gene match: 9. The CDR3 totals 15 residues. CDR3 in amino acids: CASSPQTGGTYEQYF. The CDR3 DNA sequence: TGCGCCAGCAGCCCGCAGACAGGGGGAACTTACGAGCAGTACTTC.

A few counts support this clone. This chain uses TRBV9 with TRBJ1-4; perhaps TRBD1 as D (6 bases). Trimming removed 4 bases from V and 5 bases from J, with 15 bases in between. The CDR3 is 15 amino acids. Germline assignment: CDR1 SGDLS and CDR2 YYNGEE. The CDR3 DNA reads as TGTGCCAGCAGCTCCTCCGGGACAATAAATGAAAAACTGTTTTTT. This sequence encodes CASSSSGTINEKLFF.

The chain uses TRBV9 and TRBJ1-1; 9 bases align to TRBD1. V was pared by 3 bases and J by 6 bases, with 6 bases of the junction left unmatched. There are 14 residues in the CDR3. CDR1 is SGDLS, CDR2 YYNGEE, per germline. The CDR3 is CASSGPGQGPEAFF. CDR3 DNA sequence: TGTGCCAGCAGCGGACCGGGACAGGGCCCTGAAGCTTTCTTT. The variable domain in full, with the rest retrieved from reference TRBV9 and TRBJ1-1, is DSGVTQTPKHLITATGQRVTLRCSPRSGDLSVYWYQQSLDQGLQFLIQYYNGEERAKGNILERFSAQQFPDLHSELNLSSLELGDSALYFCASSGPGQGPEAFFGQGTRLTVV.

This chain links TRBV3-1 (or the pseudogene TRBV3-2) with TRBJ2-3; D gene unclear. Germline CDR1 LGHDT, CDR2 YNNKEL (reference sequence). The CDR3 loop spans 14 amino acids. The ends were cut back, 1 base at V and 6 bases at J, with 11 bases in the middle. CDR3 bases: TGTGCCAGCAGCCAAGGACTTCTGGGGGATACGCAGTATTTT. Encoded protein: CASSQGLLGDTQYF.